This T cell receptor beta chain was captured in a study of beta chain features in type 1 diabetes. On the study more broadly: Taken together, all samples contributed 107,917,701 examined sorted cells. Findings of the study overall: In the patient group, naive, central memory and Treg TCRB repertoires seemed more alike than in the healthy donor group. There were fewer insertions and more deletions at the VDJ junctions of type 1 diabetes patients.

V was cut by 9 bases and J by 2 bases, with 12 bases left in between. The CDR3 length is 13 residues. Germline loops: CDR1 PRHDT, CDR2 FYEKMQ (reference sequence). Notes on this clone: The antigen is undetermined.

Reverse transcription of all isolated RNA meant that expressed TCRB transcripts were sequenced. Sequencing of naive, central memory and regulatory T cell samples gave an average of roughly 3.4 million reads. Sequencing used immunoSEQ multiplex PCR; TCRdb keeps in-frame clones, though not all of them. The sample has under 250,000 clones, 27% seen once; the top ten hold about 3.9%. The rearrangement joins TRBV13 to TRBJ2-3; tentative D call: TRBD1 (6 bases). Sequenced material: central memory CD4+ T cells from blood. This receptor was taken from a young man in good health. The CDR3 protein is CASQGWTTDTQYF. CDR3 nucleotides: TGTGCCAGTCAGGGGTGGACCACAGATACGCAGTATTTT.